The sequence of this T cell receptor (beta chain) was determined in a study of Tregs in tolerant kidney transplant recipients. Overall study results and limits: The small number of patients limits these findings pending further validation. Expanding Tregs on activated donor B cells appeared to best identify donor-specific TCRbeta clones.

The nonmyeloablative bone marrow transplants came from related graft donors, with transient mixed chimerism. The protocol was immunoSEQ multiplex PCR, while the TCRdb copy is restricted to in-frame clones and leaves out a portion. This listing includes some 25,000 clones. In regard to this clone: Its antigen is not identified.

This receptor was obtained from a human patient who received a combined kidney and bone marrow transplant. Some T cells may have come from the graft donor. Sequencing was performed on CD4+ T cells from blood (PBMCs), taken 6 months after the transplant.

The sequenced part of the CDR3 DNA is TGTGCCAGCAGTGCTAAGCGGGGGGGCCTGGAGACC. It translates to CASSAKRGGLET. The CDR3 in its entirety is CASSAKRGGLETQYF. The chain uses TRBV2 and TRBJ2-5; 10 bases are a match to TRBD2. The DNA ends 3 residues before the CDR3 does, and the rest of the CDR3 is filled in from the germline J gene. V was clipped by 4 bases and J by 5 bases; unmatched bases: 7. CDR3 length equals 15 residues. CDR1 is SNHLY and CDR2 is FYNNEI in the germline V gene.